What follows describes a single T cell receptor (beta chain). The CDR3 does not end in the conserved phenylalanine or tryptophan, so this is likely a read error. Individuals who donated were healthy Caucasians from Russia aged roughly 6 to 100. This record comes from a study of blood T cells in healthy people across ages. The second PCR ran 7 to 11 cycles with a sample-barcoded 5' primer and J-beta primers. Each of the cDNA molecules was tagged by a template-switch adaptor with 12 random nucleotides. TCRdb used MiXCR to reprocess the 5' RACE reads, holding one entry per CDR3 protein. Among a few hundred thousand distinct CDR3 sequences, about 25% were seen once, and the ten largest hold around 29%. CDR3 length equals 13 residues. Germline CDR1 is SQVTM and CDR2 is ANQGSEA. Trimming removed 3 bases from V and 1 base from J, with 9 bases in between.

The V and J genes are TRBV29-1 and TRBJ1-1; D not certain. The material sequenced was blood. The clonotype originates from a woman in her sixties or seventies in good health. CDR3 sequence: CSVEGQKNTEAFV. The DNA for the CDR3 is TGCAGCGTTGAGGGTCAAAAGAACACTGAAGCTTTCGTT.